The 24 T cell receptor beta chains reported below all come from one sample, sequenced in a study of cytomegalovirus exposure and HLA in healthy donors. The PCR employed 60 Vbeta primers together with 13 Jbeta primers. Repertoires were generated with immunoSEQ multiplex PCR, while TCRdb's copy carries only in-frame clones and drops some. Seen here are approximately 140,000 clones, roughly 80% observed once, and the top ten hold 4.9%. Sequenced input: PBMCs. All receptors derive from a woman between 45 and 60 years old in good health and CMV-seronegative.

This clone was counted once. The gene calls are TRBV11-3 and TRBJ2-1; TRBD2 matches at 7 bases. The germline V gene encodes CDR1 SGHNT and CDR2 YENEEA. There are 15 residues in the CDR3. V shed 5 bases and J 2 bases; nucleotides not matched to a gene: 6. Here the CDR3 reads CASSPPRGAYNEQFF. CDR3 DNA: TGTGCCAGCAGCCCTCCCCGGGGGGCCTACAATGAGCAGTTCTTC. Variable domain in full (rest from reference TRBV11-3 and TRBJ2-1): EAGVVQSPRYKIIEKKQPVAFWCNPISGHNTLYWYLQNLGQGPELLIRYENEEAVDDSQLPKDRFSAERLKGVDSTLKIQPAELGDSAVYLCASSPPRGAYNEQFFGPGTRLTVL.

The chain recombines TRBV6-1 with TRBJ1-5, with TRBD1 as a possible D gene (6 bases). The V end was cut by 4 bases, the J end by 5 bases, with 15 bases between. CDR3 length: 15 amino acids. CDR1 is MNHNS and CDR2 is SASEGT in the germline V gene. The CDR3 loop reads CASSVPLGGDQPQHF. The CDR3 region has the DNA TGTGCCAGCAGTGTCCCCCTAGGGGGAGATCAGCCCCAGCATTTT.

V and J are TRBV5-1 and TRBJ2-2; 8 positions match TRBD1. Trimming cost V 4 bases and J 0 bases; bases outside gene matches: 11. The CDR3 totals 18 residues. Germline-derived CDR1 and CDR2 are SGHRS and YFSETQ. CDR3 DNA sequence: TGCGCCAGCAGCGCCGGGACAGGAATCCTTCCGAACACCGGGGAGCTGTTTTTT. Protein sequence: CASSAGTGILPNTGELFF.

The sample holds a few counts of this clone. The DNA for the CDR3 is TGCGCCAGCAGCCAAGAGGGAGGTGACCTTACCCGGGAAGAGACCCAGTACTTC. Its translation: CASSQEGGDLTREETQYF. The V gene is TRBV4-1, the J gene TRBJ2-5, with a weak D call TRBD2 (6 bases). V lost 0 bases and J 3 bases, leaving 20 bases between the germline ends. The CDR3 consists of 18 residues. From germline, CDR1 is MGHRA and CDR2 YSYEKL.

V gene TRBV27 combines with J gene TRBJ2-3, with D tentatively TRBD1 (5 bases). This CDR3 spans 14 amino acids. Germline loops: CDR1 MNHEY, CDR2 SMNVEV (reference sequence). Trimming pared 5 bases from V and 1 base from J, leaving 10 bases between. The CDR3 coding sequence is TGTGCCAGCAGTGAAGGACACCGCACAGATACGCAGTATTTT. This translates into CASSEGHRTDTQYF.

The J gene is TRBJ2-5, the V gene TRBV29-1; TRBD1 matches at 8 bases. The CDR3 runs to 12 residues. Looked up from germline, CDR1 is SQVTM and CDR2 is ANQGSEA. J lost 9 bases, V lost 4 bases, and 7 bases had no gene match. The CDR3 DNA follows: TGCAGCGTTGGGGACAGGCCCCAGGCCCAGTACTTC. Translating gives CSVGDRPQAQYF.

This chain joins TRBV29-1 and TRBJ1-1, with D tentatively TRBD1 (6 bases). CDR1 and CDR2 from the germline V gene are SQVTM and ANQGSEA. The CDR3 spans 13 residues. In DNA, the CDR3 is TGCACCTATAAACGGGACACTAACACTGAAGCTTTCTTT. This gives the protein CTYKRDTNTEAFF.

The chain joins TRBV2 to TRBJ2-7; 10 nucleotides line up with TRBD2. This CDR3 contains 15 residues. The germline V gene encodes CDR1 SNHLY and CDR2 FYNNEI. With V trimmed by 5 bases and J by 4 bases, 8 bases remained unmatched. The CDR3 is CASSSSGGASYEQYF. The CDR3 nucleotides are TGTGCCAGCAGTTCCAGCGGGGGGGCCAGTTACGAGCAGTACTTC. Full variable domain (outside the CDR3, taken from reference TRBV2 and TRBJ2-7): EPEVTQTPSHQVTQMGQEVILRCVPISNHLYFYWYRQILGQKVEFLVSFYNNEISEKSEIFDDQFSVERPDGSNFTLKIRSTKLEDSAMYFCASSSSGGASYEQYFGPGTRLTVT.

V usage is TRBV6-1 and J usage is TRBJ2-3; 10 nucleotides agree with TRBD2. V shed 6 bases and J 2 bases; nucleotides not matched to a gene: 5. CDR1 is MNHNS and CDR2 is SASEGT in the germline V gene. The CDR3 extends over 15 amino acids. The CDR3 DNA sequence: TGTGCCAGCAGACAACTAGCGGGGAACACAGATACGCAGTATTTT. It translates to CASRQLAGNTDTQYF.

The chain combines TRBV7-2 with TRBJ1-1; 7 bases line up with TRBD1. The CDR3 totals 14 residues. The V gene's germline CDR1 is SGHTA and CDR2 FQGNSA. J gave up 5 bases and V 3 bases, and 6 bases lay outside the gene matches. The CDR3 is CASSLTGSGTEAFF. The CDR3 DNA is TGTGCCAGCAGCTTGACAGGGTCCGGTACTGAAGCTTTCTTT.

The genes are TRBV7-9 and TRBJ2-1; TRBD2 agrees at 11 bases. The CDR3 consists of 15 residues. Germline CDR1 is SEHNR and CDR2 is FQNEAQ (reference sequence). J was trimmed by 8 bases and V by 5 bases; bases with no gene match: 8. CDR3 nucleotides: TGTGCCAGCAGCAGAACAGGTAGCGGGGGGGATGAGCAGTTCTTC. Translated: CASSRTGSGGDEQFF. The whole variable domain, filled in from reference TRBV7-9 and TRBJ2-1, reads DTGVSQNPRHKITKRGQNVTFRCDPISEHNRLYWYRQTLGQGPEFLTYFQNEAQLEKSRLLSDRFSAERPKGSFSTLEIQRTEQGDSAMYLCASSRTGSGGDEQFFGPGTRLTVL.

The V and J genes are TRBV5-6 and TRBJ2-5; 9 positions agree with TRBD1. TRBJ2-7 matches the DNA end more closely, so the J call is doubtful. The germline V gene encodes CDR1 SGHDT and CDR2 YYEEEE. The CDR3 has 14 amino acids. CDR3 nucleotide sequence: TGTGCCAGCAGCATTGGGACAGGGACCCACGAGCAGTACTTC. It is translated as CASSIGTGTHEQYF.

The chain recombines TRBV10-1 with TRBJ1-6; D is perhaps TRBD1 (5 bases). The V end lost 6 bases, the J end lost 6 bases, and 12 bases lay between the germline ends. From germline, CDR1 is WNHNN and CDR2 SYGVQD (reference sequence). The CDR3 contains 14 residues. The CDR3 DNA sequence: TGCGCCAGCAGCGGACAAGGTAGTAATTCACCCCTCCACTTT. It is translated as CASSGQGSNSPLHF.

The chain recombines TRBV9 with TRBJ1-4; 9 nucleotides align to TRBD1. CDR1 is SGDLS, CDR2 YYNGEE, per germline. The CDR3 contains 15 residues. Losses at the gene ends were 4 bases for V and 7 bases for J; bases not matched to a gene: 8. In DNA form, the CDR3 reads TGTGCCAGCAGCCTTCGGACAGGGGAAGGTGAAAAACTGTTTTTT. Amino acids: CASSLRTGEGEKLFF.

This clone was counted only a few times. This sequence joins TRBV2 and TRBJ1-5; TRBD1 matches 9 bases. The ends lost 6 bases at V and 7 bases at J; junction bases unmatched: 13. CDR1 SNHLY and CDR2 FYNNEI come from the germline V gene. The CDR3 is 16 residues long. The chain's CDR3 is CASSSSLGTGQQPQHF. CDR3 nucleotides: TGTGCCAGCAGCTCTTCGTTAGGGACAGGGCAACAGCCCCAGCATTTT.

This chain links TRBV7-2 with TRBJ2-3; 8 bases fit TRBD2. V dropped 4 bases and J dropped 3; count of bases not matched to a gene: 6. The CDR3 consists of 15 residues. From germline, CDR1 is SGHTA and CDR2 FQGNSA. The CDR3 is CASSSIAGWTDTQYF. The DNA for the CDR3 is TGTGCCAGCAGCTCCATAGCGGGATGGACAGATACGCAGTATTTT.

The genes are TRBV4-1 and TRBJ1-4; 10 positions agree with TRBD1. Germline CDR1 and CDR2: MGHRA and YSYEKL. V lost 4 bases, J lost 7 bases, and 6 bases stayed unmatched. The length of the CDR3 is 15 residues. CDR3 sequence: CASSRGQGVGEKLFF. In nucleotides, the CDR3 is TGCGCCAGCAGCCGAGGACAGGGGGTCGGTGAAAAACTGTTTTTT.

This clone has more than one count but fewer than ten. This chain connects TRBV6-5 to TRBJ1-6; D ambiguous. V lost 2 bases to trimming and J lost 0 bases, with 8 bases between them. Germline V gene sequence: CDR1 MNHEY, CDR2 SVGAGI. This CDR3 spans 16 amino acids. In DNA form, the CDR3 reads TGTGCCAGCAGTTACGATCGGAGCTCCTATAATTCACCCCTCCACTTT. This sequence encodes CASSYDRSSYNSPLHF.

This clone was detected only once. The chain combines TRBV7-2 with TRBJ2-7; a possible D gene is TRBD1 (5 bases). This CDR3 has 14 amino acids. Germline CDR1 SGHTA, CDR2 FQGNSA. The germline V and J ends were trimmed by 3 bases and 6 bases, with 15 bases remaining between them. CDR3 sequence (DNA): TGTGCCAGCAGCTTCACAGGAGATTCGGGCGAGCAGTACTTC. This encodes CASSFTGDSGEQYF. Looking up the rest from reference TRBV7-2 and TRBJ2-7 gives the full variable domain: GAGVSQSPSNKVTEKGKDVELRCDPISGHTALYWYRQSLGQGLEFLIYFQGNSAPDKSGLPSDRFSAERTGGSVSTLTIQRTQQEDSAVYLCASSFTGDSGEQYFGPGTRLTVT.

This clone showed up just a few times. The chain is built from TRBV5-4 and TRBJ2-7; 7 positions agree with TRBD2. V was clipped by 1 base and J by 0 bases; unmatched bases: 4. Germline loops: CDR1 SGHNT, CDR2 YYREEE (reference sequence). The CDR3 extends over 15 amino acids. This chain's CDR3 is CASSLFGGGSYEQYF. The CDR3 DNA follows: TGTGCCAGCAGCTTGTTCGGCGGGGGCTCCTACGAGCAGTACTTC.

This chain joins TRBV25-1 and TRBJ2-5, with 12 bases that match TRBD2. This CDR3 is 17 amino acids long. Per germline, CDR1 MGHDK and CDR2 SYGVNS. The V and J ends lost 5 bases and 1 base, in that order; junction bases with no gene match: 8. The CDR3 DNA is TGTGCCAGCAGTCTTCTAGCGGGGGGGCCCACCCAAGAGACCCAGTACTTC. It translates to CASSLLAGGPTQETQYF.

This clone appeared once. The chain recombines TRBV7-9 with TRBJ1-3; D unresolved. V shed 1 base and J shed 0 bases, with 10 bases lying between them. This CDR3 has 16 residues. The germline V gene encodes CDR1 SEHNR and CDR2 FQNEAQ (reference sequence). CDR3 in DNA: TGTGCCAGCAGCTTAGTGGCCTGGAGCTCTGGAAACACCATATATTTT. It codes for CASSLVAWSSGNTIYF.

The J gene is TRBJ1-2, the V gene TRBV6-5, with TRBD1 matching 8 bases. The ends lost 4 bases at V and 8 bases at J; junction bases unmatched: 12. CDR1 MNHEY and CDR2 SVGAGI come from the germline V gene. The CDR3 runs to 15 residues. DNA of the CDR3: TGTGCCAGCAGTTCGTATTCCGACAGGGGTTGGGGCTACACCTTC. Protein sequence: CASSSYSDRGWGYTF.

The gene calls are TRBV4-3 and TRBJ2-5, with unresolved D. Germline V lookup: CDR1 LGHNA, CDR2 YSLEER. Trimming cost V 3 bases and J 0 bases, with 8 bases left between them. The CDR3 has 14 residues. The CDR3 coding sequence is TGCGCCAGCAGCCAGCAGGCGAACCAAGAGACCCAGTACTTC. Translation gives CASSQQANQETQYF.